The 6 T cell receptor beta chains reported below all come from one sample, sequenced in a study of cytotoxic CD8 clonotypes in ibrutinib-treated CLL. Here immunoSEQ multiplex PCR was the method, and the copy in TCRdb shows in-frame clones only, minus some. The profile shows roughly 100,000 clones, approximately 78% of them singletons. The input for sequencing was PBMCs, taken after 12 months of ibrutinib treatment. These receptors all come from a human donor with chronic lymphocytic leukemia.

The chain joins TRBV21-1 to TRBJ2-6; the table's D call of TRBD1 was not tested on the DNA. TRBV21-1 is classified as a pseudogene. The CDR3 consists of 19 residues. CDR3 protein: CASSKGQGGRLNGANVLTF. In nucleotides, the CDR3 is TGTGCCAGCAGCAAAGGACAGGGGGGCAGACTTAATGGGGCCAACGTCCTGACTTTC.

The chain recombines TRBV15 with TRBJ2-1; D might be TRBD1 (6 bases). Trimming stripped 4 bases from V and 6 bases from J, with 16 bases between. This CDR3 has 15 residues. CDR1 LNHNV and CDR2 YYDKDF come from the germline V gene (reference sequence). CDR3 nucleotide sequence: TGTGCCACCAGCAAAGGGGGAAATGGCCGCAATGAGCAGTTCTTC. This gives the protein CATSKGGNGRNEQFF. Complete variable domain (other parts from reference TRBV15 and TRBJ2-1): DAMVIQNPRYQVTQFGKPVTLSCSQTLNHNVMYWYQQKSSQAPKLLFHYYDKDFNNEADTPDNFQSRRPNTSFCFLDIRSPGLGDTAMYLCATSKGGNGRNEQFFGPGTRLTVL.

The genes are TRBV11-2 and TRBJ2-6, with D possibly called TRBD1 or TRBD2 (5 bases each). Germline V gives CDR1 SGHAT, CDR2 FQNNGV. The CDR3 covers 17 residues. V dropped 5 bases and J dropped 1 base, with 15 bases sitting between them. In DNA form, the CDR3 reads TGTGCCAGCAGCACTCCGGGACGGCCGTCTGGGGCCAACGTCCTGACTTTC. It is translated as CASSTPGRPSGANVLTF.

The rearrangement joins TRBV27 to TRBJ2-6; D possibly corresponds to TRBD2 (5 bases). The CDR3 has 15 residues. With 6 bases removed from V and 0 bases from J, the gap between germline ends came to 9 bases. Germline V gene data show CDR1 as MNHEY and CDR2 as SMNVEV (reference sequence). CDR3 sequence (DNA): TGTGCCAGCAGCTCCGGAGGCTCTGGGGCCAACGTCCTGACTTTC. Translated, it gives CASSSGGSGANVLTF.

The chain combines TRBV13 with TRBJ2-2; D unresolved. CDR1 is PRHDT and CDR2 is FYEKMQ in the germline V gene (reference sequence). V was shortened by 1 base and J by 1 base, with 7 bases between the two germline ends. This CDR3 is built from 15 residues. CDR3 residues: CASSLVGGNTGELFF. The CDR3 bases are TGTGCCAGCAGCTTAGTGGGCGGGAACACCGGGGAGCTGTTTTTT.

For the CDR3, the DNA is TGTGCCAGCAGCCTCTTGCTCTCTGGGGCCAACGTCCTGACTTTC. Translating it yields CASSLLLSGANVLTF. This chain uses TRBV11-2 with TRBJ2-6; no clear D. The germline V gene has CDR1 SGHAT and CDR2 FQNNGV. Deletions cut 5 bases from V and 0 bases from J, with 8 bases between. The CDR3 consists of 15 residues.